This T cell receptor beta chain is drawn from a study of blood T cell repertoires in COVID-19. On the study more broadly: Samples taken during acute and convalescent COVID-19 were collected in the United States, Italy and Spain.

This clone appeared a few times. Germline V lookup: CDR1 DFQATT, CDR2 SNEGSKA (reference sequence). CDR3 length: 11 residues. Trimming shortened V by 6 bases and J by 7 bases, and 10 bases separated the two germline ends. The protocol was immunoSEQ multiplex PCR, while the TCRdb copy is restricted to in-frame clones and leaves out a portion. This table holds about 200,000 clones, 70% to 90% found once. This chain links TRBV20-1 with TRBJ2-1, with D maybe TRBD2 (5 bases). The origin of this receptor is a woman aged 40 to 49 with acute COVID-19. Sequencing was carried out using PBMCs or T cells enriched from blood (not recorded which). The CDR3 region has the DNA TGCAGTGCCCTTACTAGGAATGAGCAGTTCTTC. This gives the protein CSALTRNEQFF.